This TCR beta chain is drawn from a study of OX40 agonist ivuxolimab in advanced cancers. Study overall: Patients in dose escalation had liver, melanoma, kidney or head and neck cancers.

Libraries were prepared by immunoSEQ multiplex PCR; TCRdb keeps only in-frame clonotypes and omits some of them. This sample has roughly 68,000 clones, with just over 85% found just once. Germline lookup yields CDR1 SNHLY and CDR2 FYNNEI. With 10 bases clipped from V and 7 bases from J, the junction kept 10 bases outside the gene matches. This CDR3 contains 14 residues. The specimen comprised CD4+ or CD8+ T cells sorted from blood, sampled in a trial of the OX40 agonist ivuxolimab. The genes are TRBV2 and TRBJ2-2; 9 bases map to TRBD1. The sequence was collected from an adult with an advanced solid tumor such as melanoma, head and neck, liver or kidney cancer. The CDR3 sequence is CATFRDREIGELFF. The CDR3 DNA reads TGTGCCACATTCCGGGACAGGGAGATCGGGGAGCTGTTTTTT.